This T cell receptor (beta chain) was recorded in a study of blood T cell repertoires in COVID-19. Germline values: CDR1 LNHDA, CDR2 SQIVND (reference sequence). Trimming removed 6 bases at V and 2 bases at J, with 6 bases between. The CDR3 is 12 residues long. The assay was immunoSEQ multiplex PCR, and TCRdb's table has in-frame clones only and misses some. The table has tens of thousands of clones, 70% to 90% seen once. This clone was seen only once. The sample consisted of peripheral blood. The V call is TRBV19, the J call TRBJ2-3, with D unresolved. The TCR comes from a man older than 75 with acute or convalescent COVID-19. Written as DNA, the CDR3 is TGTGCCAGTAGGGGCACCACAGATACGCAGTATTTT. Translation: CASRGTTDTQYF.